These 2 T cell receptor beta chains came from one sample sequenced in a study of early T cells in non-severe SARS-CoV-2 infection. TCRdb itself ran the 5' RACE reads through MiXCR, one entry per CDR3 protein. The sample carries tens of thousands of distinct CDR3 sequences, around 7% recorded once. Sequenced input: whole blood. Receptors were obtained from an adult who was a healthcare worker with PCR-confirmed SARS-CoV-2 infection or an uninfected control (not recorded which).

The chain carries TRBV24-1 and TRBJ1-1, with 7 bases aligning to TRBD1. J gave up 6 bases and V 7 bases, and 16 bases lay outside the gene matches. The CDR3 consists of 16 residues. Germline assignment: CDR1 KGHDR and CDR2 SFDVKD. The DNA for the CDR3 is TGTGCCACCAGCGGGGACAGAAGTGCGGCCATCCCTGAAGCTTTCTTT. Protein sequence: CATSGDRSAAIPEAFF.

In its sample, this clonotype was seen many times. The gene calls are TRBV7-6 and TRBJ1-1; no clear D. The CDR3 spans 16 residues. V was shortened by 2 bases and J by 3 bases, with 16 bases between the two germline ends. Germline assignment: CDR1 SGHVS and CDR2 FNYEAQ. CDR3 in amino acids: CASSLFLEMGDTEAFF. Here the CDR3 DNA reads TGTGCCAGCAGCTTATTCCTGGAAATGGGAGACACTGAAGCTTTCTTT. Variable domain in full (rest from reference TRBV7-6 and TRBJ1-1): GAGVSQSPRYKVTKRGQDVALRCDPISGHVSLYWYRQALGQGPEFLTYFNYEAQQDKSGLPNDRFSAERPEGSISTLTIQRTEQRDSAMYRCASSLFLEMGDTEAFFGQGTRLTVV.